The rows below give T cell receptor beta chains drawn from one sample of a study of cytomegalovirus exposure and HLA in healthy donors. The protocol was immunoSEQ multiplex PCR, while the TCRdb copy is restricted to in-frame clones and leaves out a portion. The sample lists 150,000 or so clones, approximately 70% occurring once. The sequencing input was PBMCs. The receptor set was obtained from a woman between 18 and 29 years old in good health and CMV-seronegative. Both conserved end residues are part of each CDR3.

V | CDR3
TRBV5-1 | CASSSETGRGTEAFF
TRBV14 | CASSSTGSDTEAFF
TRBV7-2 | CASSADREETQYF
TRBV27 | CASSSLTGIPEAFF
TRBV6-6 | CASTLTGGGNEQFF
TRBV10-3 | CAISEGAVTEAFF
TRBV5-5 | CASSGRWRTGRTYGYTF
TRBV18 | CASSPRGGNTEAFF
TRBV18 | CASSQASPSSGNTIYF
TRBV19 | CASSTIAFGRRASYEQYF
TRBV11-1 | CASSSYRAGDEKLFF
TRBV6-6 | CASSYRREGNEQYF
TRBV6-1 | CASSAGRGRTDTQYF
TRBV28 | CASRGGTGRNYGYTF
TRBV6-4 | CASSRSWNSPLHF
TRBV5-4 | CASSHGTSGASRELFF
TRBV27 | CASSLARDRGTTYEQYF
TRBV5-1 | CASSLVAPQDTEAFF
TRBV27 | CASSPREDSDSPLHF
TRBV18 | CASSPSGGLEQFF
TRBV6-5 | CASRGAGRGGYTF
TRBV6-6 | CASSYSRAEAFF
TRBV13 | CASCRTGREKLFF
TRBV4-1 | CASSQGVLLAGGPPQFF
TRBV27 | CASSPRTGAVQPQHF
TRBV14 | CASSQDLSPGQGLYEQYF
TRBV10-3 | CAISEREGTEAFF
TRBV7-9 | CASSLDIPETQYF
TRBV27 | CASSFGASSNEQFF
TRBV5-1 | CASSSGQGDTEAFF
TRBV7-3 | CASSRLQGAGNTIYF
TRBV18 | CASSPLLAGGMNEQFF
TRBV9 | CASSVGTGVGEQYF
TRBV27 | CASSLSSGTAYEQYF
TRBV27 | CASSWTGTATYEQYF
TRBV4-2 | CASSGTSGSRSNEQFF
TRBV5-5 | CASSWGDRSGNTIYF
TRBV5-6 | CASSLGTGGDTQYF
TRBV12-5 | CASGLVGASTEAFF
TRBV5-1 | CASSSGSYTDTQYF
TRBV7-9 | CASSLTGVVYGYTF
TRBV5-1 | CASSGQGGNTEAFF
TRBV6-1 | CASSEATSGGRNEQYF
TRBV19 | CASSIDLFRQGALLKLFF
TRBV4-2 | CASSPGGGVVSGEQFF
TRBV19 | CASSILRGRRHEQFF
TRBV5-1 | CASSTDRLNTEAFF
TRBV5-7 | CASSLSNKQGRYNEQFF
TRBV5-3 | CARSIGRTNTGELFF
TRBV28 | CASSQWTGRETQYF
TRBV5-6 | CASSLGRHRGGQPQHF
TRBV4-3 | CASSSATSVSGANVLTF
TRBV9 | CASSATSGGGYNEQFF
TRBV7-2 | CASSFGQGNYGYTF
TRBV25-1 | CASSDSGISGANVLTF
TRBV5-8 | CASTAGLGSPLHF
TRBV9 | CASSVEEGLAEYPLGENEQFF
TRBV7-2 | CASRAWGGSSYNEQFF
TRBV19 | CASTQGASGELFF
TRBV27 | CASSRTLAVETQYF